One T cell receptor beta chain is described in this entry. This entry is derived from a study of blood T cell repertoires in COVID-19. At the level of the study: Samples of COVID-19 (acute and convalescent) were obtained from the United States, Italy and Spain. Sources were T cells, B-cell-depleted T cells, or PBMCs; the material itself was cDNA or gDNA.

Profiling relied on immunoSEQ multiplex PCR, and the TCRdb table lists in-frame clones only, not all of them. This table has some 200,000 clones, around four fifths appearing once. Material for sequencing was peripheral blood. This sequence originates from a woman of 80 years or more with active or convalescent COVID-19.

This CDR3 is CASRGQGNTEAFF. The CDR3 nucleotides are TGTGCCAGCAGGGGACAGGGGAACACTGAAGCTTTCTTT. J is TRBJ1-1 and V is TRBV12-3 or TRBV12-4; 9 nucleotides match TRBD1. This CDR3 is built from 13 residues. V shed 6 bases, J shed 1 base, and the junction held 0 bases outside the gene matches.